The 27 T cell receptor beta chains presented below share a single source sample, sequenced in a study of T-cell reconstitution after alpha-beta-depleted transplantation in children. Unique molecular identifiers featured in how the TCRbeta library was prepared. TCRdb passed the PCR reads through MiXCR, listing each CDR3 protein once. The sample has 700,000 to 850,000 distinct CDR3 sequences; roughly 15% are singletons. This specimen consisted of PBMCs, mostly from graft donor cells, obtained 360 days after TCRalphabeta/CD19-depleted stem cell transplant. Receptors were obtained from a male patient under 18 who had a stem cell transplant for acute lymphoblastic leukemia, so the T cells may come from the graft donor.

About this clonotype itself: At one end the junction does not follow the germline gene, possibly because of a read error. This chain links TRBV7-9 with TRBJ1-6; D might be TRBD1 (6 bases). Germline loops: CDR1 SEHNR, CDR2 FQNEAQ (reference sequence). The CDR3 totals 15 residues. CDR3 DNA: TGTGCCAGCACCTTAGGGGGACACGCCAATTCACCCCTCCACTTT. This sequence encodes CASTLGGHANSPLHF.

The gene calls are TRBV5-1 and TRBJ2-5; no definite D call. The CDR3 is 14 amino acids. The V end was cut by 0 bases, the J end by 2 bases, with 8 bases between. CDR1 and CDR2 from the germline V gene are SGHRS and YFSETQ. The CDR3 protein is CASSLDSWQETQYF. As DNA, the CDR3 is TGCGCCAGCAGCTTGGATTCCTGGCAAGAGACCCAGTACTTC.

This clonotype was detected a few times. This chain connects TRBV9 to TRBJ2-5; unclear D gene. Germline CDR1 reads SGDLS; CDR2 reads YYNGEE. The CDR3 is 15 residues long. Trimming removed 1 base from V and 2 bases from J, with 12 bases in between. The chain's CDR3 is CASSVYGYSQETQYF. The CDR3 DNA is TGTGCCAGCAGCGTATATGGATACAGTCAAGAGACCCAGTACTTC.

The chain recombines TRBV29-1 with TRBJ2-7; 8 nucleotides line up with TRBD1. This CDR3 has 12 amino acids. J was trimmed by 6 bases and V by 4 bases; bases with no gene match: 5. The germline V gene has CDR1 SQVTM and CDR2 ANQGSEA. In DNA, the CDR3 is TGCAGCGTTGCCGAGACAGGGGCCGAGCAGTACTTC. It translates to CSVAETGAEQYF.

This sequence joins TRBV27 and TRBJ2-3, with 7 bases identical to TRBD2. There are 15 residues in the CDR3. Germline CDR1 and CDR2: MNHEY and SMNVEV (reference sequence). V lost 5 bases, J lost 2 bases, and 7 bases stayed unmatched. The CDR3 nucleotides read TGTGCCAGCAGTCCCCGACTAGCCCTCACAGATACGCAGTATTTT. This gives the protein CASSPRLALTDTQYF.

This clonotype was detected only a few times. The chain combines TRBV7-2 with TRBJ2-7, with TRBD1 matching over 8 bases. The CDR3 sequence is 14 residues long. Germline assignment: CDR1 SGHTA and CDR2 FQGNSA. V dropped 4 bases and J dropped 4; count of bases not matched to a gene: 6. CDR3 sequence: CASSSQGGRYEQYF. DNA of the CDR3: TGTGCCAGCAGCTCACAGGGGGGACGATACGAGCAGTACTTC.

The chain is built from TRBV21-1 and TRBJ1-5; the DNA was not used to check the table's D call, TRBD1. TRBV21-1 is a known pseudogene. CDR3 length: 17 residues. CDR3 sequence reads: CASSPLPRDDNNQPQHF. CDR3 DNA sequence: TGTGCCAGCAGCCCCCTTCCACGAGACGATAACAATCAGCCCCAGCATTTT.

At least ten counts were recorded for this clonotype. The chain has TRBV24-1 and TRBJ2-3; D is undetermined. Germline V gene data show CDR1 as KGHDR and CDR2 as SFDVKD. This CDR3 is 13 amino acids long. The V gene lost 4 bases and the J gene lost 5 bases, with 9 bases spanning the gap. The CDR3 is CATSDRTRDTQYF. CDR3 in DNA: TGTGCCACCAGTGACCGCACGAGAGATACGCAGTATTTT.

This clonotype came up a few times. The chain employs TRBV7-9 and TRBJ1-2; D is possibly TRBD1 (6 bases). Trimming removed 2 bases from V and 0 bases from J, with 13 bases in between. CDR3 size: 16 residues. Per the germline V gene, CDR1 is SEHNR and CDR2 is FQNEAQ (reference sequence). CDR3 coding DNA: TGTGCCAGCAGCTTACTAGGGGGTACCGCTAACTATGGCTACACCTTC. Its protein is CASSLLGGTANYGYTF.

The sample holds a few counts of this clonotype. This chain joins TRBV5-8 and TRBJ2-7; D gene unclear. The CDR3 is 14 residues long. CDR1 is SGHTS, CDR2 YDEGEE, per germline. V was cut by 3 bases and J by 5 bases, with 15 bases left in between. The CDR3 region is CASSSRAPRDEQYF. The CDR3 DNA follows: TGTGCCAGCAGCTCCCGGGCCCCTAGGGACGAGCAGTACTTC. Full variable domain (outside the CDR3, taken from reference TRBV5-8 and TRBJ2-7): EAGVTQSPTHLIKTRGQQATLRCSPISGHTSVYWYQQALGLGLQFLLWYDEGEERNRGNFPPRFSGRQFPNYSSELNVNALELEDSALYLCASSSRAPRDEQYFGPGTRLTVT.

This clonotype was detected ten times or more. The chain employs TRBV5-1 and TRBJ2-2; D call uncertain. This CDR3 is built from 14 residues. The germline CDR1 and CDR2 sequences are SGHRS and YFSETQ. V shed 0 bases and J shed 5 bases, with 8 bases lying between them. The CDR3 DNA follows: TGCGCCAGCAGCTTGGGTTCACCTACCGGGGAGCTGTTTTTT. Translation: CASSLGSPTGELFF.

This clonotype was detected ten times or more. The gene calls are TRBV3-1 and TRBJ2-1; D might be TRBD2 (5 bases). V lost 0 bases and J lost 5, with 11 bases in between. This CDR3 spans 15 amino acids. CDR1 LGHDT and CDR2 YNNKEL come from the germline V gene (reference sequence). CDR3 loop: CASSQDRRANNEQFF. The CDR3 DNA reads TGTGCCAGCAGCCAAGATAGGCGGGCCAACAATGAGCAGTTCTTC.

In this sample, this clonotype turned up many times. This sequence joins TRBV11-2 and TRBJ1-1; 8 bases align to TRBD1. With 6 bases clipped from V and 1 base from J, the junction kept 7 bases outside the gene matches. Germline CDR1 is SGHAT and CDR2 is FQNNGV. The CDR3 has 15 amino acids. The chain's CDR3 is CASRGTRGRNTEAFF. The CDR3 DNA follows: TGTGCCAGCAGGGGGACCAGGGGGCGGAACACTGAAGCTTTCTTT.

V is TRBV20-1 and J is TRBJ2-7; TRBD1 aligns across 8 bases. This CDR3 has 15 residues. Germline V gene sequence: CDR1 DFQATT, CDR2 SNEGSKA (reference sequence). The V segment lost 7 bases and the J segment 1 base; nucleotides outside the gene matches: 12. The CDR3 loop is CSVSVARGRSYEQYF. In nucleotides, the CDR3 is TGCAGTGTTTCCGTCGCCAGGGGGCGATCCTACGAGCAGTACTTC.

The genes are TRBV5-6 and TRBJ2-5, with 7 bases identical to TRBD1. Germline loops: CDR1 SGHDT, CDR2 YYEEEE. This CDR3 has 16 residues. V lost 0 bases, J lost 4 bases, and 9 bases stayed unmatched. Written as DNA, the CDR3 is TGTGCCAGCAGCTTGGCCCTTACGACAGGGACAGAGACCCAGTACTTC. It yields the protein CASSLALTTGTETQYF. Variable domain in full (rest from reference TRBV5-6 and TRBJ2-5): DAGVTQSPTHLIKTRGQQVTLRCSPKSGHDTVSWYQQALGQGPQFIFQYYEEEERQRGNFPDRFSGHQFPNYSSELNVNALLLGDSALYLCASSLALTTGTETQYFGPGTRLLVL.

This clonotype has only a few counts. This chain links TRBV15 with TRBJ1-4; D not certain. This CDR3 is 16 amino acids long. The V gene's germline CDR1 is LNHNV and CDR2 YYDKDF (reference sequence). V was cut by 1 base and J by 5 bases, with 14 bases left in between. The CDR3 loop reads CATSRGRGGLNEKLFF. In nucleotides, the CDR3 is TGTGCCACCAGCAGAGGGCGAGGAGGGCTGAATGAAAAACTGTTTTTT.

V and J are TRBV7-9 and TRBJ2-7; D is ambiguous. This CDR3 comprises 14 residues. CDR1 is SEHNR, CDR2 FQNEAQ, per germline (reference sequence). Trimming removed 5 bases from V and 6 bases from J, with 17 bases in between. The CDR3 nucleotides are TGTGCCAGCAGCCCCGGCTGGGCAGTTGGCGAGCAGTACTTC. Translation: CASSPGWAVGEQYF.

This clonotype turned up a few times. The CDR3 spells CASSSSGGRGYEQYF. CDR3 nucleotides: TGTGCCAGCAGCTCCTCTGGCGGGAGGGGCTACGAGCAGTACTTC. V and J are TRBV9 and TRBJ2-7; 9 nucleotides match TRBD2. The germline gives CDR1 SGDLS, CDR2 YYNGEE. The ends lost 4 bases at V and 3 bases at J; junction bases unmatched: 8. There are 15 residues in the CDR3.

This clonotype has more than one count but fewer than ten. The chain couples TRBV27 to TRBJ2-5; 16 nucleotides line up with TRBD2. In germline, CDR1 is MNHEY, CDR2 SMNVEV (reference sequence). The CDR3 length is 20 residues. Trimming removed 6 bases from V and 4 bases from J; junction bases left unmatched: 17. CDR3 DNA: TGTGCCAGCAGCCTGTTCCCTCCGGGACTAGCGGGAGGGCCCGGAGAGACCCAGTACTTC. Protein sequence: CASSLFPPGLAGGPGETQYF.

The J gene is TRBJ2-7, the V gene TRBV27; D remains unclear. The germline V and J ends were trimmed by 3 bases and 5 bases, with 17 bases remaining between them. This CDR3 is built from 15 residues. The germline gives CDR1 MNHEY, CDR2 SMNVEV (reference sequence). CDR3 DNA: TGTGCCAGCAGTTTTTGGGCAATGGGCTACGACGAGCAGTACTTC. It yields the protein CASSFWAMGYDEQYF.

V usage is TRBV4-1 and J usage is TRBJ2-2; the D gene is possibly TRBD2 (5 bases). Germline V gene lookup returns CDR1 MGHRA and CDR2 YSYEKL. Trimming took off 1 base at V and 6 bases at J, with 12 bases between the two ends. The CDR3 extends over 15 amino acids. The CDR3 loop reads CASSQVGERAGELFF. Here the CDR3 DNA reads TGCGCCAGCAGCCAAGTTGGGGAGAGGGCCGGGGAGCTGTTTTTT.

This clonotype was found many times. V usage is TRBV12-3 or TRBV12-4 and J usage is TRBJ1-2, with 11 bases identical to TRBD1. The ends lost 4 bases at V and 3 bases at J; junction bases unmatched: 7. This CDR3 spans 16 amino acids. The DNA of the CDR3 is TGTGCCAGCAGTTCGTGGGACAGGGGGTTCGACTATGGCTACACCTTC. It translates to CASSSWDRGFDYGYTF.

This CDR3 is CATSRDVRNTGELFF. As DNA, the CDR3 is TGTGCCACCAGCAGAGATGTCCGGAACACCGGGGAGCTGTTTTTT. The chain employs TRBV15 and TRBJ2-2; D is undetermined. The CDR3 has 15 amino acids. Between the trimmed V and J ends, which lost 0 bases and 1 base, there was a span of 6 bases. Germline V gene lookup returns CDR1 LNHNV and CDR2 YYDKDF (reference sequence).

This clonotype has only a few counts. J is TRBJ2-1 and V is TRBV12-3 or TRBV12-4; 11 nucleotides line up with TRBD2. J lost 7 bases, V lost 6 bases, and 5 bases had no gene match. The CDR3 sequence is 14 residues long. This chain's CDR3 is CASRERTSGNEQFF. CDR3 DNA sequence: TGTGCCAGCAGGGAGAGGACTAGCGGGAATGAGCAGTTCTTC.

This clonotype was observed a handful of times. The V and J genes are TRBV29-1 and TRBJ2-2; 9 bases agree with TRBD1. This CDR3 has 13 residues. Germline lookup yields CDR1 SQVTM and CDR2 ANQGSEA. J lost 3 bases, V lost 6 bases, and 2 bases had no gene match. CDR3 residues: CSVRTGDTGELFF. CDR3 DNA sequence: TGCAGCGTCAGGACAGGGGACACCGGGGAGCTGTTTTTT.

This clonotype was detected only once. CDR3 residues: CASSQSLVDYNEQFF. Written as DNA, the CDR3 is TGTGCCAGCAGCCAGTCCCTGGTCGACTACAATGAGCAGTTCTTC. The chain carries TRBV4-2 and TRBJ2-1; D uncertain. Looked up from germline, CDR1 is LGHNA and CDR2 is YNFKEQ. V shed 3 bases and J shed 3 bases, with 12 bases lying between them. The CDR3 totals 15 residues.

This clonotype was picked up many times. This chain links TRBV7-9 with TRBJ1-4, with 7 bases lining up with TRBD1. The CDR3 covers 15 residues. Germline-derived CDR1 and CDR2 are SEHNR and FQNEAQ (reference sequence). The ends lost 5 bases at V and 8 bases at J; junction bases unmatched: 11. Here the CDR3 DNA reads TGTGCCAGCAGCCCACCCGGGACAGCGCAGGAAAAACTGTTTTTT. The encoded protein is CASSPPGTAQEKLFF. Based on the CDR3 plus reference TRBV7-9 and TRBJ1-4, the full variable domain is DTGVSQNPRHKITKRGQNVTFRCDPISEHNRLYWYRQTLGQGPEFLTYFQNEAQLEKSRLLSDRFSAERPKGSFSTLEIQRTEQGDSAMYLCASSPPGTAQEKLFFGSGTQLSVL.